These 23 T cell receptor beta chains originate from one sample sequenced in a study of CD8+CD57+ T cells in acquired aplastic anemia. Genomic DNA templated the TCR beta VDJ and CDR3 profiling. TCRdb reprocessed the reads with MiXCR, giving one entry per CDR3 protein. The profile covers about 200,000 distinct CDR3 sequences, with 50% to 70% appearing a single time and about three fifths taken by the ten largest. Patients included in sequencing had previously demonstrated CD8+CD57+ cell expansion by flow cytometry. Sample: sorted CD4+, CD8+, or CD8+CD57+ T cells (not recorded which) from PBMCs. The receptors were gathered from a human donor with aplastic anemia.

The chain joins TRBV7-9 to TRBJ2-5; possible D gene TRBD2, 6 bases. Trimming pared 3 bases from V and 12 bases from J, leaving 14 bases between. Looked up from germline, CDR1 is SEHNR and CDR2 is FQNEAQ (reference sequence). There are 12 residues in the CDR3. CDR3 loop: CASSFGRGGEYF. The CDR3 DNA sequence: TGTGCCAGCAGCTTCGGTCGGGGAGGCGAGTACTTC. Using reference TRBV7-9 and TRBJ2-5 for the parts outside the CDR3, the full variable domain is DTGVSQNPRHKITKRGQNVTFRCDPISEHNRLYWYRQTLGQGPEFLTYFQNEAQLEKSRLLSDRFSAERPKGSFSTLEIQRTEQGDSAMYLCASSFGRGGEYFGPGTRLLVL.

J is TRBJ2-2 and V is TRBV7-2; 8 bases line up with TRBD1. Germline V lookup: CDR1 SGHTA, CDR2 FQGNSA. CDR3 length: 15 residues. V dropped 3 bases and J dropped 4; count of bases not matched to a gene: 4. DNA for the CDR3: TGTGCCAGCAGCTTGGACAGGGCTGGCACCGGGGAGCTGTTTTTT. Translating it yields CASSLDRAGTGELFF.

The V and J genes are TRBV29-1 and TRBJ2-7, with 14 positions matching TRBD2. The junction had 6 bases not matched to a gene; V was cut back by 7 bases and J by 4 bases. The CDR3 runs to 14 residues. Germline assignment: CDR1 SQVTM and CDR2 ANQGSEA. The CDR3 protein is CSADGTSGSYEQYF. The DNA for the CDR3 is TGCAGCGCGGACGGGACTAGCGGGAGTTACGAGCAGTACTTC.

The CDR3 loop reads CASSLEGGGAADTQYF. CDR3 bases: TGCGCCAGCAGCTTGGAGGGCGGGGGGGCAGCAGATACGCAGTATTTT. The chain carries TRBV5-1 and TRBJ2-3, with 9 bases aligning to TRBD2. The germline V gene encodes CDR1 SGHRS and CDR2 YFSETQ. The V segment lost 0 bases and the J segment 4 bases; nucleotides outside the gene matches: 6. The CDR3 loop spans 16 amino acids. The variable domain in full, completed from reference TRBV5-1 and TRBJ2-3, reads KAGVTQTPRYLIKTRGQQVTLSCSPISGHRSVSWYQQTPGQGLQFLFEYFSETQRNKGNFPGRFSGRQFSNSRSEMNVSTLELGDSALYLCASSLEGGGAADTQYFGPGTRLTVL.

The CDR3 DNA reads as TGTGCCACCTCGGAGACAGGGCGGGGCTACGAGCAGTACTTC. As protein: CATSETGRGYEQYF. V gene TRBV19 combines with J gene TRBJ2-7; D is perhaps TRBD1 (7 bases). Germline V gene sequence: CDR1 LNHDA, CDR2 SQIVND (reference sequence). This CDR3 has 14 residues. Trimming shortened V by 10 bases and J by 3 bases, and 19 bases separated the two germline ends.

This clonotype has only a few counts. The chain has TRBV6-5 and TRBJ2-2; 7 bases fit TRBD1. Trimming removed 7 bases from V and 1 base from J; junction bases left unmatched: 3. From germline, CDR1 is MNHEY and CDR2 SVGAGI. This CDR3 has 14 residues. As DNA, the CDR3 is TGTGCCAGCACCAGACAGGGGAACACCGGGGAGCTGTTTTTT. Its protein product is CASTRQGNTGELFF.

This chain connects TRBV24-1 to TRBJ1-2; 7 nucleotides align to TRBD1. V gave up 3 bases and J gave up 2 bases; unmatched junction bases: 5. This CDR3 is 15 amino acids long. Germline CDR1 KGHDR, CDR2 SFDVKD. The CDR3 reads CATSDPAGGNYGYTF. In DNA, the CDR3 is TGTGCCACCAGTGATCCCGCAGGGGGGAACTATGGCTACACCTTC.

This chain links TRBV2 with TRBJ2-4; D is unresolved. The ends were cut back, 1 base at V and 0 bases at J, with 10 bases in the middle. The CDR3 spans 16 residues. Germline V gene data show CDR1 as SNHLY and CDR2 as FYNNEI. The CDR3 nucleotides read TGTGCCAGCAGTGAAGGTATAGCCCTAGCCAAAAACATTCAGTACTTC. Its translation: CASSEGIALAKNIQYF. Full variable domain (remainder filled in from reference TRBV2 and TRBJ2-4): EPEVTQTPSHQVTQMGQEVILRCVPISNHLYFYWYRQILGQKVEFLVSFYNNEISEKSEIFDDQFSVERPDGSNFTLKIRSTKLEDSAMYFCASSEGIALAKNIQYFGAGTRLSVL.

The genes are TRBV7-9 and TRBJ2-5; D might be TRBD1 (5 bases). This CDR3 region has 13 residues. Trimming stripped 2 bases from V and 7 bases from J, with 11 bases between. Germline loops: CDR1 SEHNR, CDR2 FQNEAQ (reference sequence). CDR3 loop: CASSLIGAGTQYF. CDR3 in DNA: TGTGCCAGCAGCTTAATAGGGGCTGGGACCCAGTACTTC.

This chain joins TRBV2 and TRBJ2-1, with 10 positions matching TRBD2. The CDR3 loop spans 15 amino acids. Germline lookup yields CDR1 SNHLY and CDR2 FYNNEI. V was pared by 1 base and J by 4 bases, with 1 base of the junction left unmatched. CDR3: CASSEGTSGYNEQFF. In DNA form, the CDR3 reads TGTGCCAGCAGTGAAGGGACTAGCGGATACAATGAGCAGTTCTTC.

This clonotype occurred once. J is TRBJ1-6 and V is TRBV9; 8 bases are a match to TRBD1. The CDR3 consists of 15 residues. The germline CDR1 and CDR2 sequences are SGDLS and YYNGEE. The junction had 7 bases not matched to a gene; V was cut back by 2 bases and J by 9 bases. This chain's CDR3 is CASSVTGEVSSPLHF. CDR3 bases: TGTGCCAGCAGCGTGACAGGGGAGGTTAGTTCACCCCTCCACTTT. Full variable domain (rest looked up from reference TRBV9 and TRBJ1-6): DSGVTQTPKHLITATGQRVTLRCSPRSGDLSVYWYQQSLDQGLQFLIQYYNGEERAKGNILERFSAQQFPDLHSELNLSSLELGDSALYFCASSVTGEVSSPLHFGNGTRLTVT.

A few counts support this clonotype. The chain combines TRBV10-3 with TRBJ2-3; D is unresolved. The CDR3 totals 12 residues. Trimming shortened V by 3 bases and J by 3 bases, and 4 bases separated the two germline ends. CDR1 and CDR2 from the germline V gene are ENHRY and SYGVKD. CDR3 bases: TGTGCCATCAGTGACCAAACAGATACGCAGTATTTT. Protein: CAISDQTDTQYF.

The V call is TRBV7-9, the J call TRBJ2-7, with D perhaps matching TRBD1 or TRBD2 (5 bases each). Trimming removed 5 bases from V and 3 bases from J, with 11 bases in between. Germline CDR1 SEHNR, CDR2 FQNEAQ (reference sequence). The CDR3 contains 13 residues. The CDR3 is CASSARGGYEQYF. The CDR3 region has the DNA TGTGCCAGCAGCGCCCGTGGGGGCTACGAGCAGTACTTC.

This clonotype was seen repeatedly, ten times or more. This chain links TRBV10-2 with TRBJ1-1, with a tentative D call TRBD1 (6 bases). V was shortened by 0 bases and J by 8 bases, with 10 bases between the two germline ends. The germline V gene encodes CDR1 WSHSY and CDR2 SAAADI. The CDR3 has 13 amino acids. CDR3 sequence (DNA): TGCGCCAGCAGTGAGTCGAGGACAGAAGAAGCTTTCTTT. Its protein is CASSESRTEEAFF.

This clonotype showed up just a few times. J is TRBJ2-7 and V is TRBV20-1, with 13 positions matching TRBD2. The CDR3 totals 14 residues. The V gene end was trimmed by 6 bases and the J gene end by 5 bases; junction bases not matched to a gene: 7. Germline CDR1 reads DFQATT; CDR2 reads SNEGSKA (reference sequence). The CDR3 loop reads CSATRTSGGNEQYF. CDR3 nucleotides: TGCAGTGCAACTCGGACTAGCGGGGGTAACGAGCAGTACTTC.

In its sample, this clonotype was seen a few times. The chain employs TRBV20-1 and TRBJ1-6; the D is unclear. The CDR3 sequence is 15 residues long. CDR1 is DFQATT, CDR2 SNEGSKA, per germline (reference sequence). The V gene lost 0 bases and the J gene lost 7 bases, with 13 bases spanning the gap. CDR3 residues: CSARDGLALNSPLHF. CDR3 sequence (DNA): TGCAGTGCTAGAGATGGTCTTGCCCTCAATTCACCCCTCCACTTT.

The rearrangement links TRBV5-5 to TRBJ1-1; a weak D match, TRBD1 (5 bases). Per germline, CDR1 SGHKS and CDR2 YYEKEE (reference sequence). There are 14 residues in the CDR3. V lost 0 bases, J lost 3 bases, and 9 bases lay in between. CDR3 in DNA: TGTGCCAGCAGCTTGGCGATGGGGGACACTGAAGCTTTCTTT. Translation gives CASSLAMGDTEAFF.

This clonotype was detected only a few times. The chain combines TRBV4-1 with TRBJ2-3; 8 bases line up with TRBD1. V lost 2 bases and J lost 4; bases outside the gene matches: 11. Germline CDR1 is MGHRA and CDR2 is YSYEKL. The length of the CDR3 is 17 residues. Written as DNA, the CDR3 is TGCGCCAGCAGCCAACAAACAGGGGGTGTTTGGTCAGATACGCAGTATTTT. This gives the protein CASSQQTGGVWSDTQYF.

The genes are TRBV12-3 or TRBV12-4 and TRBJ1-1, with a possible D match to TRBD1 (5 bases). The CDR3 spans 12 residues. V lost 5 bases to trimming and J lost 6 bases, with 10 bases between them. The CDR3 nucleotides are TGTGCCAGCAGTCGAGCAGGGTCTGAAGCTTTCTTT. Residues: CASSRAGSEAFF.

The chain links TRBV19 to TRBJ2-5; TRBD2 is a possible D gene (6 bases). This CDR3 spans 13 amino acids. The ends were cut back, 4 bases at V and 5 bases at J, with 11 bases in the middle. Germline V gives CDR1 LNHDA, CDR2 SQIVND (reference sequence). The CDR3 region is CASSTRGVETQYF. CDR3 DNA: TGTGCCAGTAGTACCCGCGGGGTCGAGACCCAGTACTTC. Full variable domain (outside the CDR3, taken from reference TRBV19 and TRBJ2-5): DGGITQSPKYLFRKEGQNVTLSCEQNLNHDAMYWYRQDPGQGLRLIYYSQIVNDFQKGDIAEGYSVSREKKESFPLTVTSAQKNPTAFYLCASSTRGVETQYFGPGTRLLVL.

In its sample, this clonotype was seen a few times. This rearrangement joins TRBV12-3 or TRBV12-4 to TRBJ2-5; D call uncertain. The CDR3 is made up of 14 amino acids. Trimming took off 5 bases at V and 5 bases at J, with 15 bases between the two ends. The CDR3 loop reads CASSVLGSSETQYF. The CDR3 coding sequence is TGTGCCAGCAGTGTGTTGGGCTCATCCGAGACCCAGTACTTC.

The CDR3: CASSPATSGTYEQYF. DNA of the CDR3: TGTGCCAGCAGCCCGGCAACTAGCGGAACCTACGAGCAGTACTTC. The chain combines TRBV7-9 with TRBJ2-7, with 8 nucleotides matching TRBD2. V shed 5 bases, J shed 2 bases, and the junction held 8 bases outside the gene matches. This CDR3 has 15 amino acids. The germline CDR1 and CDR2 sequences are SEHNR and FQNEAQ (reference sequence).

This chain connects TRBV24-1 to TRBJ2-3; 11 nucleotides match TRBD2. Germline V lookup: CDR1 KGHDR, CDR2 SFDVKD. The CDR3 covers 16 residues. The junction had 2 bases not matched to a gene; V was cut back by 4 bases and J by 0 bases. The CDR3 DNA sequence: TGTGCCACCAGTGAGTGGACTAGCGGGAGCACAGATACGCAGTATTTT. Protein sequence: CATSEWTSGSTDTQYF.